The next 28 T cell receptor beta chains were all read from a single sample in a study of CD8+ T cells in alopecia areata. Extraction and reverse transcription of RNA yielded cDNA as the sequencing template. The repertoire was sequenced with immunoSEQ multiplex PCR; TCRdb's copy has only in-frame clones and lacks some. The sample shows roughly 260,000 clones, none of them appearing just once. Pooled cells of cutaneous lymph node origin were sorted on CD4, CD8alpha, NKG2D, NKG2ACE and other markers. Material: CD4+ T cells sorted from a lymph node. The receptors originated from a C3H/HeJ mouse with alopecia areata. The MHC haplotype recorded for the strain is H2-k.

Concerning this clone: Genes and germline are mouse. The CDR3 end is not reached by the read, which stops 4 residues before it; the germline J gene fills it in. Other DNA variants within this sample encode the same CDR3. V gene TRBV1 combines with J gene TRBJ2-7; possibly TRBD2 for D (7 bases). The CDR3 is 15 amino acids. V was trimmed by 0 bases and J by 2 bases, leaving 11 bases between them. Germline CDR1 is NSQYPW and CDR2 is LRSPGD (reference sequence). CDR3 sequence reads: CTCSAEAGGPYEQYF. CDR3 DNA, as far as it was read: TGCACCTGCAGTGCAGAGGCTGGGGGCCCCTAT. Full variable domain (outside the CDR3, taken from reference TRBV1 and TRBJ2-7): VTLLEQNPRWRLVPRGQAVNLRCILKNSQYPWMSWYQQDLQKQLQWLFTLRSPGDKEVKSLPGADYLATRVTDTELRLQVANMSQGRTLYCTCSAEAGGPYEQYFGPGTRLTVL.

Comment on this clone: All gene names here are mouse names. The read ends 4 residues early relative to the CDR3; the germline J gene fills the gap. The chain recombines TRBV13-3 with TRBJ1-2; D is perhaps TRBD1 (6 bases). Trimming left V 4 bases short and J 3 bases short, with 7 bases between. The CDR3 contains 12 residues. Germline values: CDR1 NNHDY, CDR2 SYVADS. The sequenced CDR3 bases are TGTGCCAGCAGTACAGGGTACTCC. Protein: CASSTGYS. The full-length CDR3 reads as CASSTGYSDYTF.

As concerns this clone: Mouse gene names and germline throughout. The CDR3 extends 4 residues past the end of the read, so its final part is completed from the germline J gene. The same CDR3 can be traced to other DNA sequences in this sample. V is TRBV19 and J is TRBJ2-1; 9 positions agree with TRBD1. There are 13 residues in the CDR3. Per the germline V gene, CDR1 is FNHDT and CDR2 is SITEND (reference sequence). V lost 5 bases to trimming and J lost 5 bases; unmatched junction nucleotides: 2. The CDR3 bases that were read are TGTGCCAGCAGCCGGGACAGGGATGCT. This encodes CASSRDRDA. The full CDR3 is CASSRDRDAEQFF.

Comment on this clone: Genes and germline are mouse. The sequenced fragment ends 4 residues before the CDR3 boundary, so the rest is inferred from the germline J gene. This sequence joins TRBV13-1 and TRBJ1-1; 11 nucleotides line up with TRBD1. This CDR3 comprises 14 residues. V lost 4 bases, J lost 4 bases, and 3 bases stayed unmatched. Germline V lookup: CDR1 NSHNY, CDR2 SYGAGN. The CDR3 loop is CASSPGTGGTEVFF. The covered CDR3 bases are TGTGCCAGCAGTCCCGGGACAGGGGGCACA.

This clone came up a few times. Mouse germline and gene names are used. CDR3 in amino acids: CASSMAGGAAEQFF. The DNA read from the CDR3 is TGTGCCAGCAGTATGGCTGGGGGGGCTGCT. V and J are TRBV19 and TRBJ2-1, with 10 positions matching TRBD2. The read terminates 4 residues before the CDR3 end, so the remaining end is supplied by the germline J gene. Trimming at V came to 2 bases and at J to 6 bases, leaving 2 bases not matched to a gene. The CDR3 length is 14 residues. Germline CDR1 is FNHDT and CDR2 is SITEND (reference sequence).

About this clone itself: Genes and germline are mouse. From the germline J gene comes the end of the CDR3, since the read stops 4 residues before it. The rearrangement joins TRBV13-2 to TRBJ1-2, with TRBD1 as a possible D gene (5 bases). The V and J ends lost 4 bases and 2 bases respectively, with 12 bases between them. CDR3 length: 14 residues. The germline CDR1 and CDR2 sequences are NNHNN and SYGAGS (reference sequence). The CDR3 spells CASGRVGVNSDYTF. The DNA read from the CDR3 is TGTGCCAGCGGTAGGGTAGGGGTGAACTCC.

Comment on this clone: Gene names and germline match the mouse. The missing CDR3 end, 4 residues past where the read stops, is filled in from the germline J gene. Other DNA variants within this sample encode the same CDR3. The rearrangement joins TRBV1 to TRBJ2-1, with D tentatively TRBD2 (5 bases). Germline loops: CDR1 NSQYPW, CDR2 LRSPGD (reference sequence). The V end was cut by 1 base, the J end by 6 bases, with 7 bases between. The CDR3 has 13 residues. CDR3 DNA, as far as it was read: TGCACCTGCAGTGCAGGTGGGGTTGCT. The encoded protein is CTCSAGGVA. The entire CDR3 sequence reads CTCSAGGVAEQFF.

This clone has a handful of counts. Mouse gene names and germline throughout. Coverage ceases 4 residues before the CDR3 finishes, and the germline J gene fills in the end. The sample has other DNA sequences that encode this CDR3 too. This rearrangement joins TRBV1 to TRBJ2-1; 9 nucleotides match TRBD1. Germline lookup yields CDR1 NSQYPW and CDR2 LRSPGD (reference sequence). The V gene end was trimmed by 4 bases and the J gene end by 6 bases; junction bases not matched to a gene: 1. This CDR3 has 13 amino acids. CDR3 DNA (partial): TGCACCTGCAGTGACAGGGGGCGTGCT. Translation gives CTCSDRGRA. The entire CDR3 reads CTCSDRGRAEQFF.

As to this clone: Mouse germline and gene names are used. Read data end 4 residues before the CDR3 end; the end is taken from the germline J gene. This chain uses TRBV19 with TRBJ1-1, with unresolved D. Germline lookup yields CDR1 FNHDT and CDR2 SITEND (reference sequence). The CDR3 extends over 14 amino acids. Trimming left V 3 bases short and J 0 bases short, with 9 bases between. The CDR3 DNA, read in part, is TGTGCCAGCAGTAAGGTCCAGACAAACACA. Protein: CASSKVQTNT. In full, the CDR3 reads CASSKVQTNTEVFF. Variable domain in full (rest from reference TRBV19 and TRBJ1-1): GGIITQTPKFLIGQEGQKLTLKCQQNFNHDTMYWYRQDSGKGLRLIYYSITENDLQKGDLSEGYDASREKKSSFSLTVTSAQKNEMAVFLCASSKVQTNTEVFFGKGTRLTVV.

This clone showed up just a few times. Any gene name here is a mouse gene name. The read gets to within 4 residues of the CDR3 end, and the germline J gene fills in the rest. This chain connects TRBV17 to TRBJ2-5; D is ambiguous. The germline CDR1 and CDR2 sequences are MNHDT and YYDKIL. The CDR3 covers 15 residues. Trimming shortened V by 0 bases and J by 0 bases, and 7 bases separated the two germline ends. The CDR3 region is CASSRDKFNQDTQYF. Partial CDR3 DNA: TGTGCTAGCAGTAGAGACAAGTTTAACCAAGAC. Using reference TRBV17 and TRBJ2-5 for the parts outside the CDR3, the full variable domain is DTTVKQNPRYKLARVGKPVNLICSQTMNHDTMYWYQKKPNQAPKLLLFYYDKILNREADTFEKFQSSRPNNSFCSLYIGSAGLEYSAMYLCASSRDKFNQDTQYFGPGTRLLVL.

This clone was seen repeatedly, ten times or more. Germline and genes here are mouse. The read ends 4 residues before the CDR3 terminus; that terminus is restored from the germline J gene. Other DNA sequences from this sample encode an identical CDR3 as well. The gene calls are TRBV5 and TRBJ2-2, with TRBD1 matching 8 bases. CDR1 LGHNA and CDR2 YNLKQL come from the germline V gene (reference sequence). This CDR3 has 15 amino acids. V shed 3 bases, J shed 1 base, and the junction held 1 base outside the gene matches. The covered CDR3 bases are TGTGCCAGCAGCCAGGGGACAGGAAACACCGGG. Translating it yields CASSQGTGNTG. The full CDR3 is CASSQGTGNTGQLYF.

This clone showed up just a few times. These gene names are mouse names. Read sequence stops 3 residues before the CDR3 end, and the germline J gene provides the missing end. V is TRBV13-3 and J is TRBJ1-6, with 9 positions matching TRBD1. TRBJ1-6 is an open reading frame, and its role is uncertain. After removal of 7 bases from V and 8 bases from J, the junction contained 7 bases not matched to a gene. The CDR3 extends over 14 amino acids. CDR1 is NNHDY, CDR2 SYVADS, per germline. CDR3 protein: CASGRDRVDSPLYF. The covered CDR3 bases are TGTGCCAGCGGAAGGGACAGGGTGGATTCGCCC.

In its sample, this clone was seen a few times. Mouse names are used for the genes. Read coverage stops 4 residues before the CDR3 terminus; the germline J gene supplies the remainder. The sample contains more than one DNA sequence encoding this CDR3. The rearrangement joins TRBV19 to TRBJ1-1, with no clear D. This CDR3 contains 12 residues. CDR1 is FNHDT, CDR2 SITEND, per germline (reference sequence). The CDR3 loop reads CASSIPDTEVFF. The sequenced CDR3 bases are TGTGCCAGCAGTATCCCAGATACA.

On this clone: Each gene name is a mouse one. The CDR3 goes on 4 residues after the read ends, and that part is filled in from the germline J gene. The rearrangement uses TRBV19 and TRBJ2-1, with 8 bases fitting TRBD2. CDR1 FNHDT and CDR2 SITEND come from the germline V gene (reference sequence). The CDR3 sequence is 14 residues long. The part of the CDR3 DNA that was read is TGTGCCAGCAGTGTCCTGGGGGGACGGCCT. Its protein product is CASSVLGGRP. The full CDR3 protein reads CASSVLGGRPEQFF.

Regarding this clone: All gene names here are mouse names. Read coverage stops 4 residues before the CDR3 terminus; the germline J gene supplies the remainder. This sequence joins TRBV13-3 and TRBJ2-4; TRBD1 is a possible D gene (6 bases). Germline loops: CDR1 NNHDY, CDR2 SYVADS. This CDR3 is 13 amino acids long. Trimming shortened V by 4 bases and J by 3 bases, and 9 bases separated the two germline ends. The sequenced part of the CDR3 DNA is TGTGCCAGCAGTCGGGACAAACAAAAC. It encodes CASSRDKQN. The CDR3 in full is CASSRDKQNTLYF.

Remarks on this clone: The genes and germline here are from mouse. The read ends 4 residues early relative to the CDR3; the germline J gene fills the gap. The J gene is TRBJ2-7, the V gene TRBV1, with 11 bases aligning to TRBD2. CDR1 and CDR2 (germline): NSQYPW, LRSPGD (reference sequence). The CDR3 sequence is 16 residues long. Unmatched junction bases numbered 6, after V lost 3 bases and J lost 2 bases. CDR3 bases read: TGCACCTGCAGTGCGCCTGACTGGGGGGGTCCCTAT. It yields the protein CTCSAPDWGGPY. The CDR3 as a whole reads CTCSAPDWGGPYEQYF.

This clone has only a few counts. Gene names refer to mouse genes. The read is 4 residues too short to cover the CDR3 end, so that end is filled in from the germline J gene. V gene TRBV13-2 combines with J gene TRBJ2-5, with D unclear. CDR1 NNHNN and CDR2 SYGAGS come from the germline V gene (reference sequence). The CDR3 has 15 amino acids. V dropped 0 bases and J dropped 1 base, with 9 bases sitting between them. The CDR3 reads CASGDAFSYQDTQYF. The part of the CDR3 DNA that was read is TGTGCCAGCGGTGATGCATTCAGCTACCAAGAC.

A word on this clone: Here the gene names and germline are mouse. Read coverage stops 4 residues before the CDR3 terminus; the germline J gene supplies the remainder. The rearrangement links TRBV13-3 to TRBJ2-7; TRBD2 aligns across 9 bases. The germline gives CDR1 NNHDY, CDR2 SYVADS. The CDR3 is made up of 14 amino acids. Unmatched junction bases numbered 1, after V lost 3 bases and J lost 0 bases. Partial CDR3 DNA: TGTGCCAGCAGTGTGACTGGGGGCTCCTAT. Amino acid sequence: CASSVTGGSY. The entire CDR3 is CASSVTGGSYEQYF.

This clone was detected only a few times. Gene names follow the mouse nomenclature. The CDR3 is cut off 4 residues early in the read; its end comes from the germline J gene. This chain joins TRBV13-1 and TRBJ1-2, with 10 bases that match TRBD1. The CDR3 contains 14 residues. Germline V CDR1 and CDR2: NSHNY, SYGAGN. Trimming cost V 4 bases and J 4 bases; bases outside gene matches: 4. CDR3 bases read: TGTGCCAGCAGTCGGGACAGGGGAGCCTCC. Encoded protein: CASSRDRGAS. The entire CDR3 is CASSRDRGASDYTF.

This clone was observed a few times. Gene names are mouse gene names. From the germline J gene comes the end of the CDR3, since the read stops 4 residues before it. Other DNA sequences in this sample translate to the same CDR3. This chain joins TRBV13-1 and TRBJ1-2; possibly TRBD1 for D (6 bases). Germline V CDR1 and CDR2: NSHNY, SYGAGN. The CDR3 has 13 amino acids. The sequenced part of the CDR3 DNA is TGTGCCAGCAGTGACAGGGGTGGGTCC. Its translation: CASSDRGGS. The whole CDR3 sequence is CASSDRGGSDYTF.

As concerns this clone: The genes are named according to mouse. The CDR3 goes on 4 residues after the read ends, and that part is filled in from the germline J gene. At the DNA level, this CDR3 is encoded by other sequences in the same sample as well. V is TRBV19 and J is TRBJ2-7; 7 bases agree with TRBD2. CDR1 and CDR2 from the germline V gene are FNHDT and SITEND (reference sequence). The CDR3 runs to 13 residues. The covered CDR3 bases are TGTGCCAGCAGTATTCTGGGGGTATAT. Translating it yields CASSILGVY. The whole CDR3 sequence reads CASSILGVYEQYF.

This clone has only a few counts. The listed genes are named as in mouse. The read halts 4 residues ahead of the CDR3 end, with the missing end drawn from the germline J gene. The chain couples TRBV13-1 to TRBJ1-2; TRBD1 matches at 8 bases. The CDR3 is 15 residues long. V trimming: 1 base; J trimming: 0 bases; junction bases outside the gene matches: 2. Germline V gene sequence: CDR1 NSHNY, CDR2 SYGAGN. The CDR3 DNA, read in part, is TGTGCCAGCAGTGATTACAGGGGGGCAAACTCC. It translates to CASSDYRGANS. The whole CDR3 reads CASSDYRGANSDYTF.

Details on this clone: Gene names and germline match the mouse. The CDR3 extends 4 residues past the end of the read, so its final part is completed from the germline J gene. The chain combines TRBV19 with TRBJ2-5; D may be TRBD2 (6 bases). This CDR3 has 13 residues. Between the trimmed V and J ends, which lost 5 bases and 2 bases, there was a span of 9 bases. Per the germline V gene, CDR1 is FNHDT and CDR2 is SITEND (reference sequence). CDR3 residues: CASRGTSQDTQYF. CDR3 bases read: TGTGCCAGCAGAGGGACTTCCCAAGAC.

This clone was found a few times. A much more abundant neighbour one base away suggests this may be a read error. Mouse names are used for the genes. The read comes to an end 4 residues before the CDR3 does, leaving the germline J gene to fill in the end. The same CDR3 also results from other DNA sequences found in this sample. J is TRBJ2-1 and V is TRBV13-2; a weak D match, TRBD1 (5 bases). CDR1 is NNHNN, CDR2 SYGAGS, per germline (reference sequence). Deletions cut 0 bases from V and 0 bases from J, with 7 bases between. The CDR3 length is 15 residues. CDR3 DNA (partial): TGTGCCAGCGGTGATGCAGGGAATAACTATGCT. It codes for CASGDAGNNYA. The whole CDR3 sequence reads CASGDAGNNYAEQFF.

A note on this clone: Gene names are mouse gene names. The read falls 4 residues short of the CDR3 end, and the missing part is taken from the germline J gene. This chain links TRBV17 with TRBJ2-5; the D gene is possibly TRBD1 (6 bases). This CDR3 has 12 amino acids. From germline, CDR1 is MNHDT and CDR2 YYDKIL. V shed 9 bases and J shed 2 bases, with 9 bases lying between them. The DNA read from the CDR3 is TGTGCTAGAGGGACAATCCAAGAC. Its translation: CARGTIQD. The entire CDR3 sequence reads CARGTIQDTQYF.

In its sample, this clone was seen a few times. Gene and germline names: mouse. The CDR3 end falls 4 residues outside the read, so it is completed with the germline J gene. This chain links TRBV17 with TRBJ2-7; D is unclear. CDR3 length: 14 residues. V dropped 1 base and J dropped 3 bases, with 10 bases sitting between them. Per germline, CDR1 MNHDT and CDR2 YYDKIL. Incomplete CDR3 DNA: TGTGCTAGCAGTAGAGGCCCGCACAACTAT. The encoded protein is CASSRGPHNY. The complete CDR3 sequence is CASSRGPHNYEQYF. Variable domain in full (rest from reference TRBV17 and TRBJ2-7): DTTVKQNPRYKLARVGKPVNLICSQTMNHDTMYWYQKKPNQAPKLLLFYYDKILNREADTFEKFQSSRPNNSFCSLYIGSAGLEYSAMYLCASSRGPHNYEQYFGPGTRLTVL.

This clone appeared a few times. Gene labels here are mouse ones. The read ends 4 residues before the CDR3 terminus; that terminus is restored from the germline J gene. This sequence joins TRBV13-1 and TRBJ2-1; D remains ambiguous. Germline loops: CDR1 NSHNY, CDR2 SYGAGN. The CDR3 totals 12 residues. V was pared by 2 bases and J by 5 bases, with 5 bases between. CDR3 amino acids: CASSERDAEQFF. CDR3 DNA (partial): TGTGCCAGCAGTGAAAGGGATGCT.

For this clone: Gene names and germline match the mouse. The read finishes 4 residues shy of the CDR3 end, and the germline J gene is used to complete it. The chain couples TRBV13-3 to TRBJ2-5, with a weak D call TRBD1 (6 bases). The CDR3 is made up of 14 amino acids. Looked up from germline, CDR1 is NNHDY and CDR2 is SYVADS. Trimming took 4 bases from V and 3 from J, leaving 12 bases between them. This CDR3 is CASSPGQRQDTQYF. The covered CDR3 bases are TGTGCCAGCAGTCCGGGACAAAGGCAAGAC.